Listed below are T cell receptor beta chains from one sample, sequenced in a study of blood T cell repertoires in COVID-19. Profiling relied on immunoSEQ multiplex PCR, and the TCRdb table lists in-frame clones only, not all of them. This table holds 95,000 to 150,000 clones, around 88% found once. The sequenced material came from peripheral blood. These receptor sequences come from an elderly man with active or convalescent COVID-19. Both conserved end residues are part of each CDR3. The D gene is left open where the match is weak. Size is stated for part of the rows, as once, few or many counts, or as a class when the clone is expanded.

CASSPTSGGNTGELFF,TGTGCCAGCAGCCCTACTAGCGGGGGCAACACCGGGGAGCTGTTTTTT,TRBD2,TRBV7-3,TRBJ2-2,NA
CASSHRGSSEKLFF,TGTGCCAGCAGCCACAGGGGTTCGTCTGAAAAACTGTTTTTT,NA,TRBV3-1/TRBV3-2,TRBJ1-4,NA
CASSYSRQQNTEAFF,TGTGCCAGCAGTTACTCCAGGCAGCAGAACACTGAAGCTTTCTTT,NA,TRBV6-5,TRBJ1-1,NA
CASSFKGDNEQFF,TGTGCCAGCAGCTTTAAAGGGGACAATGAGCAGTTCTTC,NA,TRBV4-2,TRBJ2-1,NA
CSVPYRGPNYGYTF,TGCAGCGTTCCATACAGGGGGCCTAACTATGGCTACACCTTC,TRBD1,TRBV29-1,TRBJ1-2,few
CATSTGANTEAFF,TGTGCCACTTCGACAGGGGCGAACACTGAAGCTTTCTTT,TRBD1,TRBV10-3,TRBJ1-1,NA
CASSPQWGGDNYGYTF,TGCGCCAGCAGCCCCCAGTGGGGGGGGGATAACTATGGCTACACCTTC,NA,TRBV4-1,TRBJ1-2,NA
CASSERGYYGYTF,TGTGCCAGCAGTGAAAGGGGCTACTATGGCTACACCTTC,NA,TRBV2,TRBJ1-2,NA
CASSLLQENTEAFF,TGTGCCAGCTCACTACTCCAGGAGAACACTGAAGCTTTCTTT,NA,TRBV18,TRBJ1-1,NA
CASSHPFDRPITDTQYF,TGTGCCAGCAGCCACCCATTCGACAGACCGATCACAGATACGCAGTATTTT,NA,TRBV3-1/TRBV3-2,TRBJ2-3,NA
CATLTDYGYTF,TGTGCCACCCTGACAGATTATGGCTACACCTTC,NA,TRBV19,TRBJ1-2,NA
CASSLGAGAPVQYF,TGTGCCAGCAGCTTAGGCGCGGGGGCCCCAGTCCAGTACTTC,NA,TRBV7-6,TRBJ2-5,NA
CASSPQGWSSYNEQFF,TGTGCCAGCAGTCCACAGGGATGGAGCTCCTACAATGAGCAGTTCTTC,NA,TRBV11-1,TRBJ2-1,NA
CASSPQGGNTGELFF,TGTGCCAGCAGCCCACAGGGGGGGAACACCGGGGAGCTGTTTTTT,TRBD1,TRBV6-5,TRBJ2-2,NA
CASSGPGSKTGTQYF,TGTGCCAGCAGCGGACCGGGAAGTAAAACGGGGACCCAGTACTTC,NA,TRBV9,TRBJ2-5,NA
CAIGLAGVNEQFF,TGTGCCATAGGGCTAGCGGGGGTCAATGAGCAGTTCTTC,TRBD2,TRBV10-3,TRBJ2-1,NA
CASSLRQEGYTF,TGCGCCAGCAGTCTTCGACAGGAAGGCTACACCTTC,NA,TRBV5-1,TRBJ1-2,NA
CATRPPSGGASTDTQYF,TGTGCCACCAGGCCGCCTAGCGGGGGGGCCAGCACAGATACGCAGTATTTT,TRBD2,TRBV10-3,TRBJ2-3,NA
CSVEVYGRGTGANVLTF,TGCAGCGTTGAAGTGTATGGGCGGGGGACTGGGGCCAACGTCCTGACTTTC,TRBD2,TRBV29-1,TRBJ2-6,NA
CASSIGTTLVQFF,TGTGCCAGTAGTATAGGGACTACACTCGTACAGTTCTTC,NA,TRBV19,TRBJ2-1,NA
CASSLESTEEFF,TGTGCCAGCAGCTTGGAGTCGACGGAGGAGTTCTTC,NA,TRBV5-6,TRBJ2-1,once
CASSPRGEDTEAFF,TGTGCCAGCAGCCCTCGGGGAGAGGACACTGAAGCTTTCTTT,NA,TRBV3-1/TRBV3-2,TRBJ1-1,NA
CSVEDRVGNNYGYTF,TGCAGCGTTGAAGATCGGGTCGGAAATAACTATGGCTACACCTTC,NA,TRBV29-1,TRBJ1-2,NA
CASSYRQGGYTEAFF,TGTGCCAGCAGTTACCGACAGGGGGGATACACTGAAGCTTTCTTT,TRBD1,TRBV28,TRBJ1-1,NA
CASSPDRGGRTEAFF,TGTGCCAGCAGCCCGGACAGGGGTGGGAGGACTGAAGCTTTCTTT,TRBD1,TRBV5-5,TRBJ1-1,once
CASGLVGGADTQYF,TGTGCTAGTGGTTTGGTCGGAGGGGCAGATACGCAGTATTTT,NA,TRBV12-5,TRBJ2-3,NA
CASSLGPLLLYGYTF,TGTGCCAGCAGCTTGGGGCCGCTACTCCTATATGGCTACACCTTC,NA,TRBV13,TRBJ1-2,NA
CSAELEGEGYTF,TGCAGCGCCGAACTCGAGGGGGAGGGCTACACCTTC,NA,TRBV29-1,TRBJ1-2,once